A selection of T cell receptor beta chains follows, all from one sample in a study of T cell repertoires in cytomegalovirus infection. TCRdb recomputed calls from the reads with MiXCR, one row per CDR3 protein. The table has hundreds of thousands of distinct CDR3 sequences, almost 30% seen once; the top ten hold 15% to 25%. Their target antigens are unknown. This material consisted of cultured PBMCs, taken from culture after CMV antigen stimulation. The origin of the receptors is a human donor in good health (CMV status not recorded). Some clones in this sample may be carry-over from other donors' samples. Both conserved end residues are part of each CDR3. A D gene is named only where the DNA matches it firmly. Not all rows give a size; the values are once, few, many and, for expanded clones, a class.

j_gene: TRBJ1-4; v_gene: TRBV29-1; abundance: NA; d_gene: NA; CDR3nt: TGCAGCGTTGGCCGAGCTAATGAAAAACTGTTTTTT; CDR3aa: CSVGRANEKLFF
j_gene: TRBJ2-5; v_gene: TRBV27; abundance: NA; d_gene: NA; CDR3nt: TGTGCCAGCAGTGCCGCGGGATTCGGGGATCAAGAGACCCAGTACTTC; CDR3aa: CASSAAGFGDQETQYF
j_gene: TRBJ2-7; v_gene: TRBV25-1; abundance: NA; d_gene: TRBD2; CDR3nt: TGTGCCAGCAGTGAGGACCGGGAGGGCTCATACGAGCAGTACTTC; CDR3aa: CASSEDREGSYEQYF
j_gene: TRBJ1-4; v_gene: TRBV20-1; abundance: NA; d_gene: NA; CDR3nt: TGCAGTGCTAGTAGGGTGGATTGGTCTGAAAAACTGTTTTTT; CDR3aa: CSASRVDWSEKLFF
j_gene: TRBJ2-2; v_gene: TRBV7-3; abundance: NA; d_gene: NA; CDR3nt: TGTGCCAGCAGCTTAACCCGGACGGCTAACACCGGGGAGCTGTTTTTT; CDR3aa: CASSLTRTANTGELFF
j_gene: TRBJ1-2; v_gene: TRBV3-1; abundance: NA; d_gene: NA; CDR3nt: TGTGCCAGCAGCCAAGATGCACAGGGCTATGGCTACACCTTC; CDR3aa: CASSQDAQGYGYTF
j_gene: TRBJ2-6; v_gene: TRBV7-3; abundance: few; d_gene: NA; CDR3nt: TGTGCCAGCAGCTTAATAGGGGCAGTCCAAGCCTCTGGGGCCAACGTCCTGACTTTC; CDR3aa: CASSLIGAVQASGANVLTF
j_gene: TRBJ2-1; v_gene: TRBV20-1; abundance: NA; d_gene: NA; CDR3nt: TGCAGTGTAAGGGCGGGCTCCTACAATGAGCAGTTCTTC; CDR3aa: CSVRAGSYNEQFF
j_gene: TRBJ1-2; v_gene: TRBV10-3; abundance: NA; d_gene: NA; CDR3nt: TGTGCCATCAGTGAGACAGGAGTCTATGGCTACACCTTC; CDR3aa: CAISETGVYGYTF
j_gene: TRBJ2-2; v_gene: TRBV6-1; abundance: NA; d_gene: TRBD1; CDR3nt: TGTGCCAGCTACGGACAGGGGAGAGGCACCGGGGAGCTGTTTTTT; CDR3aa: CASYGQGRGTGELFF
j_gene: TRBJ1-3; v_gene: TRBV4-3; abundance: NA; d_gene: NA; CDR3nt: TGCGCCAGCAGCCAAGTCGTGGCCTCTGGAGCGGCGAGAAACACCATATATTTT; CDR3aa: CASSQVVASGAARNTIYF
j_gene: TRBJ2-3; v_gene: TRBV4-1; abundance: few; d_gene: TRBD2; CDR3nt: TGCGCCAGCAGCCAGGAAGCGGGAGGGAGCGCAGATACGCAGTATTTT; CDR3aa: CASSQEAGGSADTQYF
j_gene: TRBJ2-1; v_gene: TRBV30; abundance: NA; d_gene: TRBD2; CDR3nt: TGTGCCGGGTCTAGCGGGAGACAAAATGAGCAGTTCTTC; CDR3aa: CAGSSGRQNEQFF